This entry concerns a single T cell receptor beta chain. Its target is not known. This sample was included in a study of cytomegalovirus exposure and HLA in healthy donors. Here immunoSEQ multiplex PCR was the method, and the copy in TCRdb shows in-frame clones only, minus some. The table includes roughly 130,000 clones, roughly four fifths detected once. The V and J ends lost 1 base and 0 bases respectively, with 11 bases between them. The CDR3 runs 15 residues. Germline loops: CDR1 SGHRS, CDR2 YFSETQ. Findings of the study overall: Specificity of three CMV-associated chains for CMV antigens was verified in vitro. There were 164 TCR beta chains listed as cytomegalovirus-associated. Many donors shared some public TCRs, even though most TCR sequences were rare.

Separate from the 666-subject first cohort, the 120-subject validation cohort was the one that the donors belonged to. The sequence was collected from a woman younger than 45 in good health and CMV-seronegative. The sample was PBMCs. The chain employs TRBV5-1 and TRBJ2-7; D gene ambiguous. As DNA, the CDR3 is TGCGCCAGCAGCTTGATGCAACCGAGCTCCTACGAGCAGTACTTC. As protein: CASSLMQPSSYEQYF.